This entry lists 22 T cell receptor beta chains sequenced from one sample in a study of control samples from healthy donors and cancer patients. TCRdb's table, derived via immunoSEQ multiplex PCR, lists solely in-frame clones and lacks some. The sample gives fewer than 50,000 clones, roughly 92% of which show up once; roughly 0.8% is in the top ten. Source material: PBMCs. Source of these receptors: a man younger than 45 with colorectal cancer.

The chain joins TRBV12-3 or TRBV12-4 to TRBJ2-7; no firm D call. The CDR3 runs 13 residues. V lost 3 bases and J 3 bases, leaving 9 bases between the germline ends. The CDR3 region has the DNA TGTGCCAGCAGTTTGTCCGATTACTACGAGCAGTACTTC. It specifies CASSLSDYYEQYF.

The rearrangement uses TRBV9 and TRBJ2-1; 14 positions agree with TRBD2. This CDR3 region has 16 residues. V was clipped by 4 bases and J by 5 bases; unmatched bases: 5. Germline CDR1 and CDR2: SGDLS and YYNGEE. CDR3 region: CASSPWTSGGHNEQFF. The CDR3 nucleotides are TGTGCCAGCAGCCCCTGGACTAGCGGGGGGCACAATGAGCAGTTCTTC.

The V call is TRBV6-2 or TRBV6-3, the J call TRBJ1-1; D is uncertain. Germline assignment: CDR1 MNHEY and CDR2 SVGEGT. The V end lost 6 bases, the J end lost 1 base, and 9 bases lay between the germline ends. There are 13 residues in the CDR3. The DNA for the CDR3 is TGTGCCAGCAGATACCCCCAGAACACTGAAGCTTTCTTT. Translated, it gives CASRYPQNTEAFF.

This clone occurred once. The rearrangement joins TRBV6-2 or TRBV6-3 to TRBJ2-6; D gene unclear. This CDR3 is 15 amino acids long. Germline V gives CDR1 MNHEY, CDR2 SVGEGT. V lost 5 bases, J lost 4 bases, and 12 bases lay in between. In nucleotides, the CDR3 is TGTGCCAGCAGTCCGGACGGGTCCGGGGCCAACGTCCTGACTTTC. Residues: CASSPDGSGANVLTF.

This clone turned up a few times. V usage is TRBV3-1 (or the pseudogene TRBV3-2) and J usage is TRBJ1-1, with 9 bases aligning to TRBD1. The CDR3 consists of 16 residues. Germline values: CDR1 LGHDT, CDR2 YNNKEL (reference sequence). The V segment lost 4 bases and the J segment 0 bases; nucleotides outside the gene matches: 6. The CDR3 bases are TGTGCCAGCAGCCCCGGGACAGGGCTTTTGAACACTGAAGCTTTCTTT. This sequence encodes CASSPGTGLLNTEAFF.

The CDR3: CASSLFSTSGALNGEQFF. CDR3 nucleotides: TGTGCCAGCAGCTTATTTTCGACTAGCGGGGCCCTAAATGGTGAGCAGTTCTTC. This sequence joins TRBV11-2 and TRBJ2-1; 11 nucleotides agree with TRBD2. The trim removed 2 bases at V and 9 bases at J, leaving 15 bases unmatched. Germline assignment: CDR1 SGHAT and CDR2 FQNNGV. This CDR3 has 18 amino acids.

This clone has just one count. CDR3 DNA sequence: TGTGCCAGCAACGGACAGGGAGGACAGGAGAGGACTGAAGCTTTCTTT. Its translation is CASNGQGGQERTEAFF. V is TRBV5-4 and J is TRBJ1-1, with 8 bases matching TRBD1. The junction had 15 bases not matched to a gene; V was cut back by 6 bases and J by 5 bases. The CDR3 is made up of 16 amino acids. The V gene's germline CDR1 is SGHNT and CDR2 YYREEE (reference sequence).

The count of this clone is one. The V call is TRBV30, the J call TRBJ1-5; perhaps TRBD1 as D (6 bases). This CDR3 spans 15 amino acids. V was cut by 2 bases and J by 9 bases, with 20 bases left in between. Germline V lookup: CDR1 GTSNPN, CDR2 SVGIG (reference sequence). CDR3 in DNA: TGTGCCTGGAGTAGGGACCTGGACAGAGCTCGGCCCCAGCATTTT. Translation gives CAWSRDLDRARPQHF.

The chain couples TRBV6-5 to TRBJ1-1; 9 bases map to TRBD1. Germline assignment: CDR1 MNHEY and CDR2 SVGAGI. Trimming cost V 4 bases and J 8 bases; bases outside gene matches: 8. The CDR3 runs 14 residues. CDR3 DNA: TGTGCCAGCAGTTTTCGGGACAGGGCGGCCGAAGCTTTCTTT. It encodes CASSFRDRAAEAFF.

The rearrangement links TRBV7-9 to TRBJ2-7, with D unclear. Germline V gene lookup returns CDR1 SEHNR and CDR2 FQNEAQ (reference sequence). With 5 bases removed from V and 7 bases from J, the gap between germline ends came to 9 bases. This CDR3 comprises 11 residues. The CDR3 loop is CASSPLAEQYV. The CDR3 DNA is TGTGCCAGCAGCCCCCTTGCGGAGCAGTACGTC.

The rearrangement links TRBV4-2 to TRBJ1-1; D ambiguous. Trimming removed 7 bases from V and 1 base from J, with 16 bases in between. The CDR3 length is 15 residues. CDR1 and CDR2 from the germline V gene are LGHNA and YNFKEQ. The CDR3 spells CASTITRTGNTEAFF. CDR3 DNA: TGTGCCAGCACGATTACTCGGACGGGGAACACTGAAGCTTTCTTT.

This clone was seen a handful of times. The chain recombines TRBV5-4 with TRBJ2-7; D unclear. The CDR3 sequence is 13 residues long. Germline CDR1 reads SGHNT; CDR2 reads YYREEE (reference sequence). V was shortened by 1 base and J by 1 base, with 6 bases between the two germline ends. CDR3 sequence reads: CASSLSTSYEQYF. DNA for the CDR3: TGTGCCAGCAGCTTGTCCACGTCCTACGAGCAGTACTTC.

The chain links TRBV5-4 to TRBJ1-3; 7 bases map to TRBD1. The germline CDR1 and CDR2 sequences are SGHNT and YYREEE (reference sequence). This CDR3 has 17 amino acids. The ends lost 1 base at V and 2 bases at J; junction bases unmatched: 9. DNA for the CDR3: TGTGCCAGCAGCTTGCAAGCGACAGGGTTAGCTGGAAACACCATATATTTT. As protein: CASSLQATGLAGNTIYF.

The chain combines TRBV5-1 with TRBJ2-2; TRBD2 agrees at 11 bases. This CDR3 is built from 18 residues. Per germline, CDR1 SGHRS and CDR2 YFSETQ. The V and J ends lost 0 bases and 3 bases, in that order; junction bases with no gene match: 7. The CDR3 DNA sequence: TGCGCCAGCAGCTTGGCCCCTAGCGGGGGGTTTGACACCGGGGAGCTGTTTTTT. Translated: CASSLAPSGGFDTGELFF.

The rearrangement uses TRBV9 and TRBJ2-1, with no clear D. The V end was cut by 0 bases, the J end by 7 bases, with 20 bases between. This CDR3 is 17 amino acids long. CDR1 is SGDLS and CDR2 is YYNGEE in the germline V gene. Here the CDR3 DNA reads TGTGCCAGCAGCGTAGATGTTCTCGGAATAGGTTCAAATGAGCAGTTCTTC. It specifies CASSVDVLGIGSNEQFF. Supplemented by reference TRBV9 and TRBJ2-1, the full variable domain reads DSGVTQTPKHLITATGQRVTLRCSPRSGDLSVYWYQQSLDQGLQFLIQYYNGEERAKGNILERFSAQQFPDLHSELNLSSLELGDSALYFCASSVDVLGIGSNEQFFGPGTRLTVL.

J is TRBJ1-2 and V is TRBV10-2; D may be TRBD1 (6 bases). The germline V gene encodes CDR1 WSHSY and CDR2 SAAADI. There are 16 residues in the CDR3. The V and J ends lost 3 bases and 6 bases respectively, with 20 bases between them. The CDR3 nucleotides read TGCGCCAGCAGTGACCGCTACAGGGTGTCGGGAGATGGCTACACCTTC. Its translation is CASSDRYRVSGDGYTF.

The rearrangement uses TRBV11-2 and TRBJ2-2; 11 bases align to TRBD1. Per the germline V gene, CDR1 is SGHAT and CDR2 is FQNNGV. CDR3 size: 19 residues. The J segment lost 5 bases and the V segment lost 5 bases, leaving 16 bases of the junction unmatched. The CDR3 loop is CASSTRDRGTQVLTGELFF. The CDR3 bases are TGTGCCAGCAGCACCCGGGACAGGGGGACTCAGGTTTTGACCGGGGAGCTGTTTTTT.

The rearrangement joins TRBV12-5 to TRBJ2-1; D is uncertain. The CDR3 contains 16 residues. The germline V gene has CDR1 LGHNT and CDR2 FRNRAP. V was shortened by 0 bases and J by 3 bases, with 12 bases between the two germline ends. For the CDR3, the DNA is TGTGCTAGTGGTTTGGTACCTCCGACATTCTACAATGAGCAGTTCTTC. It yields the protein CASGLVPPTFYNEQFF.

V and J are TRBV5-1 and TRBJ2-2; 7 nucleotides align to TRBD1. The V and J ends lost 0 bases and 2 bases, in that order; junction bases with no gene match: 1. Germline V CDR1 and CDR2: SGHRS, YFSETQ. CDR3 length: 15 amino acids. The DNA of the CDR3 is TGCGCCAGCAGCTTGGACAGGGGAAACACCGGGGAGCTGTTTTTT. Residues: CASSLDRGNTGELFF.

V and J are TRBV10-1 and TRBJ2-7; a possible D gene is TRBD1 (5 bases). This CDR3 spans 14 amino acids. The V gene lost 5 bases and the J gene lost 2 bases, with 13 bases spanning the gap. Germline V CDR1 and CDR2: WNHNN, SYGVQD (reference sequence). The CDR3, as DNA: TGCGCCAGCAGTTCAGGGCTGGCGGCCTACGAGCAGTACTTC. This codes for CASSSGLAAYEQYF.

The chain combines TRBV7-2 with TRBJ2-2; D unresolved. Germline assignment: CDR1 SGHTA and CDR2 FQGNSA. The CDR3 covers 15 residues. The ends were cut back, 2 bases at V and 6 bases at J, with 13 bases in the middle. Here the CDR3 reads CASSLMGGLPGELFF. The CDR3 bases are TGTGCCAGCAGCTTAATGGGTGGGTTACCCGGGGAGCTGTTTTTT.

The rearrangement links TRBV11-2 to TRBJ2-3; D is unresolved. The CDR3 is 12 amino acids. Germline-derived CDR1 and CDR2 are SGHAT and FQNNGV. V lost 5 bases and J lost 5, with 8 bases in between. CDR3 residues: CASSLQGDTQYF. In nucleotides, the CDR3 is TGTGCCAGCAGCCTACAAGGAGATACGCAGTATTTT.